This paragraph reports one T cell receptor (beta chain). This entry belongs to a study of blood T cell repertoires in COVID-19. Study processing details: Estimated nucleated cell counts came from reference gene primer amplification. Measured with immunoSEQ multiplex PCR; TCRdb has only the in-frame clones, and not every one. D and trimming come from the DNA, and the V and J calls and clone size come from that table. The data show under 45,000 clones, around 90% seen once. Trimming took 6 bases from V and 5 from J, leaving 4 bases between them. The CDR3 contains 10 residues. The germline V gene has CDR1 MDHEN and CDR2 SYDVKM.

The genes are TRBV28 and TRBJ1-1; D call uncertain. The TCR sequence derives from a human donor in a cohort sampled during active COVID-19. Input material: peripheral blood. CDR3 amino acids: CASSYTEAFF. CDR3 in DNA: TGTGCCAGCAGCTATACTGAAGCTTTCTTT.